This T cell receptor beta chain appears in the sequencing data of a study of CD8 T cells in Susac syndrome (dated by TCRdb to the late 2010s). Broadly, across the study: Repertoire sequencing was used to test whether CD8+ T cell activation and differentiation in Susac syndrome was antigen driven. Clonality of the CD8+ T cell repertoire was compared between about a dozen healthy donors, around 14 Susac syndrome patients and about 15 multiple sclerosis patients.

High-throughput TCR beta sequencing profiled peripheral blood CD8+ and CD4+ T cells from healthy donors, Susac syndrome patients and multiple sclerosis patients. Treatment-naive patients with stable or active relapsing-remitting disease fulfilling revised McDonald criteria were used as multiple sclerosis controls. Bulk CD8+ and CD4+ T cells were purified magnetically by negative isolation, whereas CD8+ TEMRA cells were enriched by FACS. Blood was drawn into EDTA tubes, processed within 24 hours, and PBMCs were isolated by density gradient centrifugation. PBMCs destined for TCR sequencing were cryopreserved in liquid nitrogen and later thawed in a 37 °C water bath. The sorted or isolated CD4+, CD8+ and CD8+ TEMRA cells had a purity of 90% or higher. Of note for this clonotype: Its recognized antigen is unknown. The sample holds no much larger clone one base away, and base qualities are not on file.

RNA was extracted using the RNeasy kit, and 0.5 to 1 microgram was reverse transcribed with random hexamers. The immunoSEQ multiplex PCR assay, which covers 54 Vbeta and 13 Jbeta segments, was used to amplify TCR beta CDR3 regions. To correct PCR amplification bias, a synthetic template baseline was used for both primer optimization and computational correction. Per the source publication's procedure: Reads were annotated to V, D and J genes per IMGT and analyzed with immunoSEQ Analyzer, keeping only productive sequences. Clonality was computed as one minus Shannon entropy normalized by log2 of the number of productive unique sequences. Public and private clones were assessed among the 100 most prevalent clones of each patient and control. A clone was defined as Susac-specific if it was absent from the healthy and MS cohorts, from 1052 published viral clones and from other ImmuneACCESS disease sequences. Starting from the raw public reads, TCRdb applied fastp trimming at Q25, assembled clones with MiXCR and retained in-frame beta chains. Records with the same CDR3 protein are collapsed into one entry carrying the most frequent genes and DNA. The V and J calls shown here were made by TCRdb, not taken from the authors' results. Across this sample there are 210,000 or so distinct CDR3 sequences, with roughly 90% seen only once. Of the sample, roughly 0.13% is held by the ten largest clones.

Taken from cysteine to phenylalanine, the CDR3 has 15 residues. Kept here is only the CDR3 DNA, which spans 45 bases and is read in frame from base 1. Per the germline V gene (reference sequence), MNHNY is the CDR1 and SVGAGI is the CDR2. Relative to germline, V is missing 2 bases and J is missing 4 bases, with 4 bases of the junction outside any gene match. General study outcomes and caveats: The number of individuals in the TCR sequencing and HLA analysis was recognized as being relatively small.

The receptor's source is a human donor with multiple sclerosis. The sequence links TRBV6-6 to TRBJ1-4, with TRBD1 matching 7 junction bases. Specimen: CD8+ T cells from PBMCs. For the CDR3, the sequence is CASSYVGGVNEKLFF. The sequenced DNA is TGTGCCAGCAGTTACGTAGGGGGCGTTAATGAAAAACTGTTTTTT.